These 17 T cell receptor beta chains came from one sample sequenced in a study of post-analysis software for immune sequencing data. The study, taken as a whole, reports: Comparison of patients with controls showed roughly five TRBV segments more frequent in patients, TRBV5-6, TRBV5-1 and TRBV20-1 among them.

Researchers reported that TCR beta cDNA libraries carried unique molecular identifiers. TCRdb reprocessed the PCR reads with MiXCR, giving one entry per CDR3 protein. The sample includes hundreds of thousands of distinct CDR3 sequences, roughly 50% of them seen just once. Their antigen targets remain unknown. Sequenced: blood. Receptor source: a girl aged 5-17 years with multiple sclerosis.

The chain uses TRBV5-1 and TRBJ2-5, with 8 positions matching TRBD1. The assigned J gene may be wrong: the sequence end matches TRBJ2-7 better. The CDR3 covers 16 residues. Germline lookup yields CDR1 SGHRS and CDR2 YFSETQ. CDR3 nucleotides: TGCGCCAGCAGGACCGAGCAACCCTTACAGGGGGACGAGCAGTACTTC. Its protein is CASRTEQPLQGDEQYF.

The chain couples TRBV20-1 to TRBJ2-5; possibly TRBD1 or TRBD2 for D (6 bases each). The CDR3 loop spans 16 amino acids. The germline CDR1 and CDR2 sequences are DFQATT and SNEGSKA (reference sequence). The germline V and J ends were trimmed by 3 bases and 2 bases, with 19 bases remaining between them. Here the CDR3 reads CSARNSRGRQQETQYF. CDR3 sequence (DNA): TGCAGTGCTAGGAATTCTCGGGGGCGGCAGCAAGAGACCCAGTACTTC.

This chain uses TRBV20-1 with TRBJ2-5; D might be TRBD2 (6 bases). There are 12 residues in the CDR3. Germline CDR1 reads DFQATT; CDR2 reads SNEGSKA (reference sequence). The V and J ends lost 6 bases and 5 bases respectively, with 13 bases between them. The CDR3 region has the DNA TGCAGTGCCACGACTAGGGAGGAGACCCAGTACTTC. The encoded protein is CSATTREETQYF.

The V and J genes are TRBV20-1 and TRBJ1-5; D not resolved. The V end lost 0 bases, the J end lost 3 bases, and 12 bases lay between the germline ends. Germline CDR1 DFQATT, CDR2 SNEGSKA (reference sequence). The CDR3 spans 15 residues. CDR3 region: CSARDRQLFNQPQHF. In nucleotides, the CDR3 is TGCAGTGCTAGAGATCGCCAGCTTTTCAATCAGCCCCAGCATTTT.

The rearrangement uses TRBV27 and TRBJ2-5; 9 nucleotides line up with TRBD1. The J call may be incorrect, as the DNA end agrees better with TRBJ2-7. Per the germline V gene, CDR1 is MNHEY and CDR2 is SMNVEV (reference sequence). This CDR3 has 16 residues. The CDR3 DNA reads TGTGCCAGCAGTTTCTACGGGACAGGGAGTTACTACGAGCAGTACTTC. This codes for CASSFYGTGSYYEQYF.

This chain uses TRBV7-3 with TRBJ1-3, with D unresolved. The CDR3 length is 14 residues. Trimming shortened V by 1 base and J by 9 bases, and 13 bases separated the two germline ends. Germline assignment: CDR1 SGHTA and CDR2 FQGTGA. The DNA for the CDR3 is TGTGCCAGCAGCTTAATGGACCGATTGAGCACCATATATTTT. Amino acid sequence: CASSLMDRLSTIYF.

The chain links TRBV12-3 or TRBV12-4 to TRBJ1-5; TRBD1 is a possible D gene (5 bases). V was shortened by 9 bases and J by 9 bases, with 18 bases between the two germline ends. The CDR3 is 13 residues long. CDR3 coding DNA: TGTGCCAGTTCCCGGGACGCCCTCTCGCCCCAGCATTTT. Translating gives CASSRDALSPQHF.

The CDR3 region is CSARGGASGETQYF. In DNA, the CDR3 is TGCAGTGCTAGGGGCGGGGCATCGGGGGAGACCCAGTACTTC. This chain links TRBV20-1 with TRBJ2-5; tentatively, D is TRBD2 (6 bases). The germline gives CDR1 DFQATT, CDR2 SNEGSKA (reference sequence). With 3 bases removed from V and 5 bases from J, the gap between germline ends came to 16 bases. This CDR3 is built from 14 residues.

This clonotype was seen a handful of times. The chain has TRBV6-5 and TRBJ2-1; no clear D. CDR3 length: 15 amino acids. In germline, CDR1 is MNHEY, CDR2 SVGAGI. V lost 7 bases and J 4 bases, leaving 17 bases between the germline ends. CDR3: CASTELPTSYNEQFF. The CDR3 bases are TGTGCCAGCACCGAGCTCCCAACTTCTTACAATGAGCAGTTCTTC.

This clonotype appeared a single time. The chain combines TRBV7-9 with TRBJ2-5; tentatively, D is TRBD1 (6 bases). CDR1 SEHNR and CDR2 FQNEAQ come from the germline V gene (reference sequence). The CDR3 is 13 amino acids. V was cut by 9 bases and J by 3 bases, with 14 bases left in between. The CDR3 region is CASIRQGKETQYF. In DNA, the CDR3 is TGTGCCAGTATCCGTCAGGGGAAAGAGACCCAGTACTTC.

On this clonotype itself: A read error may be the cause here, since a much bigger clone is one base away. CDR3 loop: CASNSRGFEQYF. The CDR3 nucleotides are TGTGCCAGCAACTCCCGAGGGTTTGAGCAGTACTTC. V and J are TRBV28 and TRBJ2-7; TRBD2 is a possible D gene (5 bases). V lost 7 bases, J lost 7 bases, and 14 bases lay in between. Looked up from germline, CDR1 is MDHEN and CDR2 is SYDVKM. There are 12 residues in the CDR3.

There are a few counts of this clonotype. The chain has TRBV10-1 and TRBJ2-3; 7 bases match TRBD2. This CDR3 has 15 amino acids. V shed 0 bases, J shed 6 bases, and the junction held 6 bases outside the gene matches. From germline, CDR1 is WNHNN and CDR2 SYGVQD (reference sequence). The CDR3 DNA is TGCGCCAGCAGTGAGTCGAAGGCGGGAGTCGATACGCAGTATTTT. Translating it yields CASSESKAGVDTQYF.

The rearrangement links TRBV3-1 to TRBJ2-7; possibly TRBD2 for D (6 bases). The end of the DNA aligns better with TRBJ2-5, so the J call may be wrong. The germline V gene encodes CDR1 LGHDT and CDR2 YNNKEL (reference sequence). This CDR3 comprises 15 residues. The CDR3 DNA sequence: TGTGCCAGCAGCCACTGGGACTCCGGCTGGGAGACCCAGTACTTC. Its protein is CASSHWDSGWETQYF.

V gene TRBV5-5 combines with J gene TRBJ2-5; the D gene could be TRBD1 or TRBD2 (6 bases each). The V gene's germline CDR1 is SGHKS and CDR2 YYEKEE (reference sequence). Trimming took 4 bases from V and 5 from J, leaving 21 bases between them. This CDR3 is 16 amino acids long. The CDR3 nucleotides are TGTGCCAGCAGCGTCCGGACCGGGACTCAGGGGGAGACCCAGTACTTC. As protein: CASSVRTGTQGETQYF.

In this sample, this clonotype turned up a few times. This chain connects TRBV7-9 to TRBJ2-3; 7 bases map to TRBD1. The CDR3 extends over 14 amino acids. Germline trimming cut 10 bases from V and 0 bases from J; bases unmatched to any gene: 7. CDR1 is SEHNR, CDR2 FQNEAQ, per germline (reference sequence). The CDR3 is CATQRDSSTDTQYF. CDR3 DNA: TGTGCCACCCAACGGGACAGCAGCACAGATACGCAGTATTTT.

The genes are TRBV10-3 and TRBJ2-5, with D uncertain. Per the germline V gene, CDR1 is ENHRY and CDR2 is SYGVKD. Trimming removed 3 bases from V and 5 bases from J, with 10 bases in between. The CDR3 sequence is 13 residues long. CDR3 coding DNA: TGTGCCATCAGTGAAGGTCCGACGGAGACCCAGTACTTC. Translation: CAISEGPTETQYF.

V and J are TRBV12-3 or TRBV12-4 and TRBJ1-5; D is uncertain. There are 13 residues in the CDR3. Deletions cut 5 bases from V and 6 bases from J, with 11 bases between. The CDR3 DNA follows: TGTGCCAGCAGTCCGCTCCTCCTTCAGCCCCAGCATTTT. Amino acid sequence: CASSPLLLQPQHF.